This TCR beta chain was observed in a study of post-analysis software for immune sequencing data. Whole-study context: Included among the disease courses, which were recorded for the cohort, were relapsing-remitting, secondary progressive and progressive-relapsing multiple sclerosis. Study results and caveats: The study found TRBV5-6, TRBV5-1 and TRBV20-1 among five TRBV segments more frequent in patients than controls. Those samples that were prepared in the same batch co-clustered strongly by F measure.

Researchers reported that TCR beta cDNA libraries carried unique molecular identifiers. Between about 0.9 and 11 million T cells gave rise to approximately 520,000 cDNA molecules. MiXCR, run by TCRdb on the PCR reads, gives a single entry per CDR3 protein. Of 250,000 to 300,000 distinct CDR3 sequences in the sample, 36% were seen once. This clonotype was found many times. Its cognate antigen is unknown. V lost 4 bases to trimming and J lost 9 bases, with 6 bases between them. This CDR3 region has 10 residues. Germline values: CDR1 SGHTA, CDR2 FQGNSA. The chain carries TRBV7-2 and TRBJ2-5; D is unclear. The sequencing input was blood. The sequence derives from a girl aged 5 to 17 with multiple sclerosis. Written as DNA, the CDR3 is TGTGCCAGCAGCTCCGAGGCCCAGTACTTC. Its translation is CASSSEAQYF.